This T cell receptor beta chain is from a study of control samples from healthy donors and cancer patients. The J segment lost 2 bases and the V segment lost 5 bases, leaving 5 bases of the junction unmatched. Germline-derived CDR1 and CDR2 are KGHDR and SFDVKD. The CDR3 spans 15 residues. Here immunoSEQ multiplex PCR was the method, and the copy in TCRdb shows in-frame clones only, minus some. The table includes 350,000 to 450,000 clones, around 90% detected once. This TCR derives from a man aged 40-50 years with head and neck cancer. This sequence joins TRBV24-1 and TRBJ2-7; 10 nucleotides match TRBD1. The specimen was PBMCs. The CDR3 nucleotides read TGTGCCACCAGTGCCAGACAGGGGGCCGCCTACGAGCAGTACTTC. Translating it yields CATSARQGAAYEQYF.